This entry lists 13 T cell receptor beta chains sequenced from one sample in a study of T cell responses to AZD1222 COVID-19 vaccine. Profiling relied on immunoSEQ multiplex PCR, and the TCRdb table lists in-frame clones only, not all of them. The profile covers roughly 120,000 clones, with about 92% appearing a single time and approximately 3% taken by the ten largest. The source material was peripheral blood, sampled on day 0 of AZD1222 vaccination. The receptors were gathered from an adult in good health.

A few counts support this clone. The chain has TRBV30 and TRBJ1-2; 8 bases line up with TRBD1. CDR1 is GTSNPN, CDR2 SVGIG, per germline (reference sequence). Trimming took 5 bases from V and 7 from J; bases not matched to a gene: 9. The CDR3 has 13 amino acids. The chain's CDR3 is CAWGPGGAGGYTF. The CDR3, as DNA: TGTGCCTGGGGGCCAGGGGGCGCGGGTGGCTACACCTTC.

A few counts support this clone. The V call is TRBV28, the J call TRBJ1-5; D unresolved. Trimming left V 3 bases short and J 5 bases short, with 11 bases between. Germline V gene lookup returns CDR1 MDHEN and CDR2 SYDVKM. The CDR3 covers 14 residues. The DNA for the CDR3 is TGTGCCAGCAGTTTCAGAACGGGCGATCAGCCCCAGCATTTT. It is translated as CASSFRTGDQPQHF.

The chain combines TRBV4-2 with TRBJ1-1, with a weak D call TRBD1 (5 bases). Germline CDR1 and CDR2: LGHNA and YNFKEQ. This CDR3 comprises 15 residues. Trimming removed 1 base at V and 6 bases at J, with 15 bases between. CDR3 residues: CASSQAPGRLAEAFF. CDR3 DNA: TGTGCCAGCAGCCAAGCTCCAGGGCGGTTGGCTGAAGCTTTCTTT.

This rearrangement joins TRBV6-5 to TRBJ2-7, with D uncertain. This CDR3 region has 13 residues. Germline CDR1 is MNHEY and CDR2 is SVGAGI. Trimming took 5 bases from V and 3 from J, leaving 11 bases between them. The chain's CDR3 is CASSRAGIYEQYF. The CDR3 nucleotides are TGTGCCAGCAGTAGGGCAGGTATCTACGAGCAGTACTTC.

The CDR3 bases are TGTGCCAGCAGCTCTCTAAGAACTGGGGCCAACGTCCTGACTTTC. Its translation is CASSSLRTGANVLTF. This sequence joins TRBV5-4 and TRBJ2-6; no clear D. V lost 3 bases and J lost 2, with 9 bases in between. Germline V lookup: CDR1 SGHNT, CDR2 YYREEE (reference sequence). This CDR3 has 15 amino acids.

CDR3 protein: CASSRAGSSYEQYF. CDR3 sequence (DNA): TGCGCCAGCAGCCGTGCGGGTTCTTCCTACGAGCAGTACTTC. The chain has TRBV5-1 and TRBJ2-7; D perhaps matches TRBD2 (5 bases). There are 14 residues in the CDR3. V was pared by 4 bases and J by 1 base, with 12 bases between. CDR1 is SGHRS, CDR2 YFSETQ, per germline.

This chain connects TRBV4-2 to TRBJ2-2, with D perhaps matching TRBD1 (5 bases). The length of the CDR3 is 16 residues. Trimming cost V 4 bases and J 0 bases, with 12 bases left between them. In germline, CDR1 is LGHNA, CDR2 YNFKEQ. The CDR3, as DNA: TGTGCCAGCAGCCTTGAAACAGGAGCGAACACCGGGGAGCTGTTTTTT. Residues: CASSLETGANTGELFF.

The chain uses TRBV3-1 (or the pseudogene TRBV3-2) and TRBJ2-1, with D perhaps TRBD2 (6 bases). V lost 4 bases and J 6 bases, leaving 10 bases between the germline ends. The CDR3 consists of 13 residues. The germline V gene has CDR1 LGHDT and CDR2 YNNKEL (reference sequence). CDR3 nucleotides: TGTGCCAGCAGCCCCAGCGGGCCCAATGAGCAGTTCTTC. Translation gives CASSPSGPNEQFF.

This sequence joins TRBV2 and TRBJ2-5, with 11 bases fitting TRBD2. Germline V gene lookup returns CDR1 SNHLY and CDR2 FYNNEI. This CDR3 has 15 amino acids. Unmatched junction bases numbered 6, after V lost 7 bases and J lost 2 bases. The CDR3 DNA reads as TGTGCCAGCAACCGACTAGCGGGACGGCAAGAGACCCAGTACTTC. It yields the protein CASNRLAGRQETQYF.

The chain recombines TRBV6-2 or TRBV6-3 with TRBJ1-4, with 7 bases fitting TRBD1. V was pared by 8 bases and J by 12 bases, with 18 bases of the junction left unmatched. The CDR3 sequence is 15 residues long. CDR1 MNHEY and CDR2 SVGEGT come from the germline V gene. CDR3 bases: TGTGCCAGCCGCCCTAGGGACAGCCTACTTGAGGAACTGTTTTTT. This translates into CASRPRDSLLEELFF.

V and J are TRBV18 and TRBJ2-1, with 7 bases fitting TRBD2. V trimming: 1 base; J trimming: 8 bases; junction bases outside the gene matches: 8. In germline, CDR1 is KGHSH, CDR2 LQKENI. CDR3 length equals 15 residues. CDR3 sequence: CASSPLGTTWDEQFF. The CDR3 nucleotides are TGTGCCAGCTCACCACTTGGGACTACGTGGGATGAGCAGTTCTTC.

The V gene is TRBV10-3, the J gene TRBJ1-3; the D gene is possibly TRBD1 (6 bases). Germline-derived CDR1 and CDR2 are ENHRY and SYGVKD. Trimming shortened V by 3 bases and J by 0 bases, and 12 bases separated the two germline ends. This CDR3 contains 16 residues. CDR3 DNA: TGTGCCATCAGTGACGGGGGCCGCAGCTCTGGAAACACCATATATTTT. It yields the protein CAISDGGRSSGNTIYF.

The rearrangement joins TRBV19 to TRBJ1-3; D may be TRBD1 (6 bases). Germline V gives CDR1 LNHDA, CDR2 SQIVND (reference sequence). The CDR3 runs 14 residues. V gave up 8 bases and J gave up 8 bases, with 19 bases separating them. This CDR3 reads CASHWGPGADTIYF. The CDR3 region has the DNA TGTGCCAGTCACTGGGGGCCGGGAGCAGACACCATATATTTT.